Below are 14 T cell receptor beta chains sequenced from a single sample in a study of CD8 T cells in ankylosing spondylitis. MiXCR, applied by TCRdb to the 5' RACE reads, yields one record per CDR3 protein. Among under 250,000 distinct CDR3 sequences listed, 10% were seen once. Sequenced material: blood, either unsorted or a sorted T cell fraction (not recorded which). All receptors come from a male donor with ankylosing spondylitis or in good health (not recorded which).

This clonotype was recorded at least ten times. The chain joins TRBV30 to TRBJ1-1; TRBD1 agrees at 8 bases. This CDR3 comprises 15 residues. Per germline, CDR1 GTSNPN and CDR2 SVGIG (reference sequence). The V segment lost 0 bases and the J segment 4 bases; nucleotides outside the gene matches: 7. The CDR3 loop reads CAWSVQGGRSTEAFF. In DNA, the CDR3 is TGTGCCTGGAGTGTACAGGGGGGTAGGTCCACTGAAGCTTTCTTT.

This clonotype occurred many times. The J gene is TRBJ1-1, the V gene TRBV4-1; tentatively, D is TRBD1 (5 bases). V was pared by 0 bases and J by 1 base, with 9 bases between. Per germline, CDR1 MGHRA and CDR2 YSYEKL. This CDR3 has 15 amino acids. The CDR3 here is CASSQDPGGNTEAFF. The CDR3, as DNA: TGCGCCAGCAGCCAAGATCCTGGGGGGAACACTGAAGCTTTCTTT.

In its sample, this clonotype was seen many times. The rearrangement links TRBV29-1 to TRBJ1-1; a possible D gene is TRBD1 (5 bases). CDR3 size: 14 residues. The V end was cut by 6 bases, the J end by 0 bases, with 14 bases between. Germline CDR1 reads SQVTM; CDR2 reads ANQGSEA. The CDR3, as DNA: TGCAGCGTCTCACGGCAGGGCTTGAACACTGAAGCTTTCTTT. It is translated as CSVSRQGLNTEAFF.

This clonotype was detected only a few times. Here the CDR3 reads CAASREAASYEQYF. The CDR3 nucleotides are TGTGCCGCATCCCGGGAGGCCGCCTCCTACGAGCAGTACTTC. The chain carries TRBV6-1 and TRBJ2-7; 7 bases match TRBD2. The length of the CDR3 is 14 residues. Trimming cost V 11 bases and J 0 bases; bases outside gene matches: 10. Germline values: CDR1 MNHNS, CDR2 SASEGT.

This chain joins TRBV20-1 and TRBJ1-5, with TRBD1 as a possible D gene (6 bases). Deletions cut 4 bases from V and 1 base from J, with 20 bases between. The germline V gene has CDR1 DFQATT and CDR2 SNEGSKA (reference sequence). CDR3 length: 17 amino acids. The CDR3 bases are TGCAGTGCTAAAAAGGGAGGGGGGGGCACGAGCAATCAGCCCCAGCATTTT. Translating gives CSAKKGGGGTSNQPQHF.

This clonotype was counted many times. The CDR3 region has the DNA TGTGCCAGCAGTTTCGTGCAAGGACTCCGAAGGCCGTACTTC. It is translated as CASSFVQGLRRPYF. V usage is TRBV12-3 or TRBV12-4 and J usage is TRBJ2-4, with TRBD2 as a possible D gene (5 bases). The CDR3 is 14 amino acids. Trimming removed 3 bases from V and 15 bases from J, with 21 bases in between.

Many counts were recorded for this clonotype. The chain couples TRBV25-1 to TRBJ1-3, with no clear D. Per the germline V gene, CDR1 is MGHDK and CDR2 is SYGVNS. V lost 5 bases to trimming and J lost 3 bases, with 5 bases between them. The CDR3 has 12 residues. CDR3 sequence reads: CASSRHGNTIYF. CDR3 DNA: TGTGCCAGCAGTAGACATGGAAACACCATATATTTT. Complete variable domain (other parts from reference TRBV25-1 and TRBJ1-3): EADIYQTPRYLVIGTGKKITLECSQTMGHDKMYWYQQDPGMELHLIHYSYGVNSTEKGDLSSESTVSRIRTEHFPLTLESARPSHTSQYLCASSRHGNTIYFGEGSWLTVV.

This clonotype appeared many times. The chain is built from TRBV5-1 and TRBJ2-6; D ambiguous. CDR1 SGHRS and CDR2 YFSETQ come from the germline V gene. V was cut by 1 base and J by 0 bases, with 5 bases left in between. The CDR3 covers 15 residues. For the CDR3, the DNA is TGCGCCAGCAGCTTGCATCTCTCTGGGGCCAACGTCCTGACTTTC. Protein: CASSLHLSGANVLTF.

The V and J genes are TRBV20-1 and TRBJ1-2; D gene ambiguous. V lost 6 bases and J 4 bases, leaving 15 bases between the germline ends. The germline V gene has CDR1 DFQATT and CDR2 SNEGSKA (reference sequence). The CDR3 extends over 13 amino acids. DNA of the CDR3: TGCAGTGCCGAAGAGAGTATTGGCTATGGCTACACCTTC. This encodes CSAEESIGYGYTF.

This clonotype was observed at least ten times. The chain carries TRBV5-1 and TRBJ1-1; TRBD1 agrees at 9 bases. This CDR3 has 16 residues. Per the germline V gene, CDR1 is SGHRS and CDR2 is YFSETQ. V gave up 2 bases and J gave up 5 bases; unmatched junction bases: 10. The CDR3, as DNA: TGCGCCAGCAGCTTCGGGACAGGGATCCCGCGGACTGAAGCTTTCTTT. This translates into CASSFGTGIPRTEAFF.

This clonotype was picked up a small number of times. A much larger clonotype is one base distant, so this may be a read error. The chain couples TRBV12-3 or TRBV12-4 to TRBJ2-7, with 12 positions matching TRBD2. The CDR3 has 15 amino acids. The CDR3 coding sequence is TGTGTCAGCAGTTCCCCTAGCGGGAGGGGGAACGAGCAGTACTTC. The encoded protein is CVSSSPSGRGNEQYF.

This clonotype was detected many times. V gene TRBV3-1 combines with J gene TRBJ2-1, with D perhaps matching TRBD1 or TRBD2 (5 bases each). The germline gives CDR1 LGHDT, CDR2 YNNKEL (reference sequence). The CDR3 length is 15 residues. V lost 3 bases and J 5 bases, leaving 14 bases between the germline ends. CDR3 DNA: TGTGCCAGCAGCCACCGAGGGACCTTGAACAATGAGCAGTTCTTC. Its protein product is CASSHRGTLNNEQFF.

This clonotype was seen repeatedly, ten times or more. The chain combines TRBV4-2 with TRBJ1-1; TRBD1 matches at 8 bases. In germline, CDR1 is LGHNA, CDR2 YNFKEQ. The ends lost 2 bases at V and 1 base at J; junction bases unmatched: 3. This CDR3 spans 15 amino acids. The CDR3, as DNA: TGTGCCAGCAGCCAATACGGACAGGGGAACACTGAAGCTTTCTTT. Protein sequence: CASSQYGQGNTEAFF.

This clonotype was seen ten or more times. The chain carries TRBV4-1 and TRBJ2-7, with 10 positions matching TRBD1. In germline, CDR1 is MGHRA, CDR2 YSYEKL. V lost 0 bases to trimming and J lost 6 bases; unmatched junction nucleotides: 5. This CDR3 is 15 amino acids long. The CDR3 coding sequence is TGCGCCAGCAGCCAAGAACTCGGGGACAGGGGCGAGCAGTACTTC. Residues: CASSQELGDRGEQYF.